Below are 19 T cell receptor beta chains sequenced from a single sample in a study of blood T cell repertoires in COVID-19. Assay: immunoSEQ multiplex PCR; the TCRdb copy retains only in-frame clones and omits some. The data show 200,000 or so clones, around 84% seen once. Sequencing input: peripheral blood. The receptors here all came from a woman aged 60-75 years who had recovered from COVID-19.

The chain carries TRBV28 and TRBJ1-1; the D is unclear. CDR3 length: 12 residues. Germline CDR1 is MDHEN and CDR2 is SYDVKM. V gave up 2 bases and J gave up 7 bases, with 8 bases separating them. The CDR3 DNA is TGTGCCAGCAGTTTAAGTGGCAGTGAAGCTTTCTTT. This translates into CASSLSGSEAFF. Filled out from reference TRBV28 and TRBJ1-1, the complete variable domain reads DVKVTQSSRYLVKRTGEKVFLECVQDMDHENMFWYRQDPGLGLRLIYFSYDVKMKEKGDIPEGYSVSREKKERFSLILESASTNQTSMYLCASSLSGSEAFFGQGTRLTVV.

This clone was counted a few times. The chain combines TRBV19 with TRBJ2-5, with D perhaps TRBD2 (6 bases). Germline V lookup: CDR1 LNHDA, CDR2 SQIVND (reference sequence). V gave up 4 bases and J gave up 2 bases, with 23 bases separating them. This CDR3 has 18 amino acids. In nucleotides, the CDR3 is TGTGCCAGTAGTAGCGGGGCCGGCGCCTTGGGGTATCAAGAGACCCAGTACTTC. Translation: CASSSGAGALGYQETQYF. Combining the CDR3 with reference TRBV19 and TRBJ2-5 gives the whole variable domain DGGITQSPKYLFRKEGQNVTLSCEQNLNHDAMYWYRQDPGQGLRLIYYSQIVNDFQKGDIAEGYSVSREKKESFPLTVTSAQKNPTAFYLCASSSGAGALGYQETQYFGPGTRLLVL.

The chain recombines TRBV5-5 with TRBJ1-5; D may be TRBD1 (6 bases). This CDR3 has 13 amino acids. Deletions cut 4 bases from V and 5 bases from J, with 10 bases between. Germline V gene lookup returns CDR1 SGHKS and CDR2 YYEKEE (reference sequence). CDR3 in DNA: TGTGCCAGCAGCAAAGCAGGGGATCAGCCCCAGCATTTT. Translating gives CASSKAGDQPQHF. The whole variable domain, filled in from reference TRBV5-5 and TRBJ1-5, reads DAGVTQSPTHLIKTRGQQVTLRCSPISGHKSVSWYQQVLGQGPQFIFQYYEKEERGRGNFPDRFSARQFPNYSSELNVNALLLGDSALYLCASSKAGDQPQHFGDGTRLSIL.

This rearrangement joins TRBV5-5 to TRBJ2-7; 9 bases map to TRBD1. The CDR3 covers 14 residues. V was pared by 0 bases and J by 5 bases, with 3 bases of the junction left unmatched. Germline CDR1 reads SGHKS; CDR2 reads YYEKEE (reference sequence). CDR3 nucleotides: TGTGCCAGCAGCTTGGCACAGGGGGCCGACGAGCAGTACTTC. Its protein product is CASSLAQGADEQYF.

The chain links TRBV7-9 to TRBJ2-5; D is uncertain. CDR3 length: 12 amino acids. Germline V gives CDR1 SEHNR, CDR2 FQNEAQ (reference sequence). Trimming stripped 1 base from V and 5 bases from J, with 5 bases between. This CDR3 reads CASSLGVETQYF. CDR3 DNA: TGTGCCAGCAGCTTAGGCGTTGAGACCCAGTACTTC.

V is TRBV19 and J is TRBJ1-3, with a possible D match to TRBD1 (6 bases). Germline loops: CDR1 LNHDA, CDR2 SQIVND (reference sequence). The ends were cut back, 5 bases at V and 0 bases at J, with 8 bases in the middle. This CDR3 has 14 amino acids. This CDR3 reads CASSLDSSGNTIYF. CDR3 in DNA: TGTGCCAGTAGTCTGGACAGCTCTGGAAACACCATATATTTT.

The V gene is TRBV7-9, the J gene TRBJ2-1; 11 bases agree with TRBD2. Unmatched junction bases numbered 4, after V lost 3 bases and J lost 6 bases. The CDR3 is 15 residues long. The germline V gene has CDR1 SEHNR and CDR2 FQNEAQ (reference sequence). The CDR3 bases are TGTGCCAGCAGCTTTGTACTAGCGGGGGCCAATGAGCAGTTCTTC. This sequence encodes CASSFVLAGANEQFF. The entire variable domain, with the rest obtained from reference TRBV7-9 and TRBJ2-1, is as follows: DTGVSQNPRHKITKRGQNVTFRCDPISEHNRLYWYRQTLGQGPEFLTYFQNEAQLEKSRLLSDRFSAERPKGSFSTLEIQRTEQGDSAMYLCASSFVLAGANEQFFGPGTRLTVL.

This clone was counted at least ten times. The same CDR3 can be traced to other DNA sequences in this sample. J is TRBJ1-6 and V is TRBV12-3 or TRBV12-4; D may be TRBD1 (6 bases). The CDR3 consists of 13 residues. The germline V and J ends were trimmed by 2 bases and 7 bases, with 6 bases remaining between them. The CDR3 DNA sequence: TGTGCCAGCAGTTTAACAGGGAATTCACCCCTCCACTTT. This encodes CASSLTGNSPLHF.

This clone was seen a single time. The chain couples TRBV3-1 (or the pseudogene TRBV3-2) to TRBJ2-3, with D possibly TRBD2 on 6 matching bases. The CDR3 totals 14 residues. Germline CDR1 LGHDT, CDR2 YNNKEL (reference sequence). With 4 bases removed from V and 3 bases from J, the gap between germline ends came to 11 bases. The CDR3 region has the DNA TGTGCCAGCAGCCCCAGGGAGGAAACAGATACGCAGTATTTT. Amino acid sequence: CASSPREETDTQYF.

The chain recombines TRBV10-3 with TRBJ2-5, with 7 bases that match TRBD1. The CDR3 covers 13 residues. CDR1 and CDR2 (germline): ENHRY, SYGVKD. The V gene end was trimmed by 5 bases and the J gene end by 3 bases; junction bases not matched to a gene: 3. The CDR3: CAISIQGEETQYF. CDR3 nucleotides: TGTGCCATCAGTATTCAGGGGGAAGAGACCCAGTACTTC.

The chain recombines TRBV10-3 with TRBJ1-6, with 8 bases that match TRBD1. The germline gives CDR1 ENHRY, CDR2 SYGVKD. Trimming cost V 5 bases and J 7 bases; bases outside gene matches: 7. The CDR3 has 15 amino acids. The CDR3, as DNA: TGTGCCATCAGTACACAGACAGGGGTAAATTCACCCCTCCACTTT. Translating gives CAISTQTGVNSPLHF.

In DNA, the CDR3 is TGTGCCAGTAGTATCGACAGGGGGCGAAGGGAGCTGTTTTTT. Translated: CASSIDRGRRELFF. The rearrangement links TRBV19 to TRBJ2-2, with 10 bases fitting TRBD1. The CDR3 runs 14 residues. Germline CDR1 reads LNHDA; CDR2 reads SQIVND (reference sequence). The V and J ends lost 3 bases and 9 bases, in that order; junction bases with no gene match: 4. Full variable domain (remainder filled in from reference TRBV19 and TRBJ2-2): DGGITQSPKYLFRKEGQNVTLSCEQNLNHDAMYWYRQDPGQGLRLIYYSQIVNDFQKGDIAEGYSVSREKKESFPLTVTSAQKNPTAFYLCASSIDRGRRELFFGEGSRLTVL.

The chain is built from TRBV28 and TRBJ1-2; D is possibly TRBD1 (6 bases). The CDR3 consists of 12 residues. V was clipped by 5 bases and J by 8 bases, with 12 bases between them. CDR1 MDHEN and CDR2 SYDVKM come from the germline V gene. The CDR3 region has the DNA TGTGCCAGCAGTGCCACAGGGTGGGGCTACACCTTC. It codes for CASSATGWGYTF.

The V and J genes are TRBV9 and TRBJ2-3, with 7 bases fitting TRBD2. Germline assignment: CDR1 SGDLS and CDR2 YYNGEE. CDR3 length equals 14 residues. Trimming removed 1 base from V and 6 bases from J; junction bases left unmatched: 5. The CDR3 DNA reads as TGTGCCAGCAGCGTAAGCGGGGCTATTGATACGCAGTATTTT. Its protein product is CASSVSGAIDTQYF.

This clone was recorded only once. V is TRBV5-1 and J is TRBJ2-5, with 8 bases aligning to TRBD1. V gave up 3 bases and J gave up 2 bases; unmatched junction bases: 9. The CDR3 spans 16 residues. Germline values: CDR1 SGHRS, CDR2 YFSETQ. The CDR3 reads CASSYRQGPVQETQYF. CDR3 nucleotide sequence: TGCGCCAGCAGCTATCGACAGGGGCCGGTTCAAGAGACCCAGTACTTC.

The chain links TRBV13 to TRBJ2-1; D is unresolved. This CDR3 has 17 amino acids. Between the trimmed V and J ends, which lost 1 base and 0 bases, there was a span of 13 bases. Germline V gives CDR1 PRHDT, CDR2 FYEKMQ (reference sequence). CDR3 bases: TGTGCCAGCAGCTTAGTTCCTAACCCGAGCTCCTACAATGAGCAGTTCTTC. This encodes CASSLVPNPSSYNEQFF.

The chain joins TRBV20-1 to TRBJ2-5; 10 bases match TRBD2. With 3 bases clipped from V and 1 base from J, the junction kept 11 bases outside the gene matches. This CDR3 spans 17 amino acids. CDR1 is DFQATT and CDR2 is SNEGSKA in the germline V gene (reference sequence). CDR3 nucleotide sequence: TGCAGTGCTAGTCCCAGCGGGGGGGCTTTATCCCAAGAGACCCAGTACTTC. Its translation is CSASPSGGALSQETQYF.

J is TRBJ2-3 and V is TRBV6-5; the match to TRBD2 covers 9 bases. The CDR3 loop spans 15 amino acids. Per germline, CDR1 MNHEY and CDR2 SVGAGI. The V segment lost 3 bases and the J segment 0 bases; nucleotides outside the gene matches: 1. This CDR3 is CASSYSGSSTDTQYF. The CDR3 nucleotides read TGTGCCAGCAGTTATAGCGGGAGTAGCACAGATACGCAGTATTTT.

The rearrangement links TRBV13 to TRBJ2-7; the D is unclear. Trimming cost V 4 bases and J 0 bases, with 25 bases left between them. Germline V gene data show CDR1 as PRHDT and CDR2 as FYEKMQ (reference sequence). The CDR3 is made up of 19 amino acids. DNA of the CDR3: TGTGCCAGCAGCTCTCTTGCGGTTTCCCCGCCGATAAGCTCCTACGAGCAGTACTTC. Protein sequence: CASSSLAVSPPISSYEQYF.